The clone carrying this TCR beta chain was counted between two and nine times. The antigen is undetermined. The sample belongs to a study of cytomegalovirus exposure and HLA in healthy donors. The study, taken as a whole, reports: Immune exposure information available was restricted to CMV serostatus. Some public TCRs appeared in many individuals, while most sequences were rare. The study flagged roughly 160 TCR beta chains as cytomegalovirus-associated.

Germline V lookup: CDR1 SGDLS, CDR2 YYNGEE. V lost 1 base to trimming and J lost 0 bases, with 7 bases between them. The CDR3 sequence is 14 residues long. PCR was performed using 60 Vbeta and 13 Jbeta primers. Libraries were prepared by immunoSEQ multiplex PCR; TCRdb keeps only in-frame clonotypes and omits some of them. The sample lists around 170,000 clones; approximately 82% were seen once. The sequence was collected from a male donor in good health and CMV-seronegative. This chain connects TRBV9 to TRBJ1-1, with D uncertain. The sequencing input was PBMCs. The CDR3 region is CASSVHPMNTEAFF. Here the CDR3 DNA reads TGTGCCAGCAGCGTACACCCTATGAACACTGAAGCTTTCTTT.